The 8 T cell receptor beta chains below all came from one sample that was sequenced in a study of blood T cell repertoires in COVID-19. The table came from immunoSEQ multiplex PCR; TCRdb's copy has only in-frame clones and leaves some out. Of around 97,000 clones in the sample, about nine tenths were seen once. The material sequenced was peripheral blood. These receptors were obtained from an elderly woman in a cohort sampled during active COVID-19.

As DNA, the CDR3 is TGTGCCAGCAGTTTAGGAGGCACAGATACGCAGTATTTT. It encodes CASSLGGTDTQYF. This sequence joins TRBV6-6 and TRBJ2-3; no clear D gene. Trimming stripped 4 bases from V and 1 base from J, with 6 bases between. Germline loops: CDR1 MNHNY, CDR2 SVGAGI (reference sequence). The CDR3 runs 13 residues.

V and J are TRBV10-2 and TRBJ2-1; TRBD1 is a possible D gene (6 bases). CDR1 is WSHSY and CDR2 is SAAADI in the germline V gene. The CDR3 runs 11 residues. Trimming left V 8 bases short and J 4 bases short, with 6 bases between. CDR3 bases: TGCGCCAGCGGACAGTACAATGAGCAGTTCTTC. Its protein is CASGQYNEQFF.

This clone was seen a single time. V and J are TRBV5-1 and TRBJ2-7, with 9 bases matching TRBD1. The CDR3 sequence is 15 residues long. The V segment lost 4 bases and the J segment 4 bases; nucleotides outside the gene matches: 9. Germline V lookup: CDR1 SGHRS, CDR2 YFSETQ. This CDR3 is CASSPQGAGGYEQYF. The CDR3 nucleotides read TGCGCCAGCAGCCCACAGGGGGCGGGTGGATACGAGCAGTACTTC.

This chain joins TRBV14 and TRBJ2-1; TRBD2 agrees at 11 bases. From germline, CDR1 is SGHDN and CDR2 FVKESK. Germline trimming cut 5 bases from V and 9 bases from J; bases unmatched to any gene: 3. This CDR3 is 13 amino acids long. Here the CDR3 reads CASSWTSGFEQFF. CDR3 DNA sequence: TGTGCCAGCAGCTGGACTAGCGGGTTTGAGCAGTTCTTC. Drawing the rest from reference TRBV14 and TRBJ2-1, the complete variable domain is EAGVTQFPSHSVIEKGQTVTLRCDPISGHDNLYWYRRVMGKEIKFLLHFVKESKQDESGMPNNRFLAERTGGTYSTLKVQPAELEDSGVYFCASSWTSGFEQFFGPGTRLTVL.

This rearrangement joins TRBV11-3 to TRBJ2-5; perhaps TRBD2 as D (6 bases). Trimming stripped 3 bases from V and 5 bases from J, with 16 bases between. Germline lookup yields CDR1 SGHNT and CDR2 YENEEA. CDR3 size: 15 residues. CDR3 in DNA: TGTGCCAGCAGCTTCTCTCCGGGGGTTGCGGAGACCCAGTACTTC. Protein product: CASSFSPGVAETQYF.

The chain is built from TRBV5-4 and TRBJ1-1; 7 bases align to TRBD1. Unmatched junction bases numbered 5, after V lost 0 bases and J lost 3 bases. The CDR3 loop spans 15 amino acids. Germline-derived CDR1 and CDR2 are SGHNT and YYREEE (reference sequence). In nucleotides, the CDR3 is TGTGCCAGCAGCTTGGTTTCGACAGGGTACACTGAAGCTTTCTTT. It encodes CASSLVSTGYTEAFF.

The V and J genes are TRBV10-3 and TRBJ1-4; D perhaps matches TRBD1 (5 bases). The CDR3 spans 13 residues. V lost 3 bases and J 6 bases, leaving 8 bases between the germline ends. Germline assignment: CDR1 ENHRY and CDR2 SYGVKD. CDR3 DNA: TGTGCCATCAGTGATGGAGGGGATGAAAAACTGTTTTTT. It encodes CAISDGGDEKLFF.

The chain recombines TRBV18 with TRBJ1-1; 9 bases agree with TRBD1. J was trimmed by 0 bases and V by 4 bases; bases with no gene match: 9. Germline V CDR1 and CDR2: KGHSH, LQKENI. There are 17 residues in the CDR3. The chain's CDR3 is CASSLLWDRDMNTEAFF. DNA for the CDR3: TGTGCCAGCTCACTTTTGTGGGACAGGGACATGAACACTGAAGCTTTCTTT.